This TCR beta chain was documented in a study of blood T cell repertoires in COVID-19 (dated by TCRdb to 2019 to 2021). For the study in its entirety: Samples covering the acute and convalescent phases of COVID-19 were provided by collaborators in the United States, Italy and Spain. The material from the prospective study consisted of cDNA or gDNA derived from T cells, B-cell-depleted T cells, or PBMCs. Deeply sampled blood TCRbeta repertoires from subjects exposed to, actively infected with, or recovered from COVID-19 were included in the dataset. The repertoires were made available in a free public database intended to serve as a resource for research on the immune response to SARS-CoV-2. The samples were drawn from the first 160 participants of the ongoing ImmuneRACE study and from over a thousand subjects provided by 6 global collaborators. Sample metadata almost always included a de-identified subject ID, COVID-19 status, age in years and sex. Where HLA class I and class II types were available, the types were taken from metadata supplied by the sample provider, not from assay-based typing.

The collaborating institutions used their own protocols to collect whole blood in K2EDTA tubes. For TCRbeta analysis, collaborators shipped samples in one of three forms: frozen whole blood, isolated PBMCs, or DNA extracted from either of those sample types. On the study overall, not on this receptor specifically: The amount of clinical and demographic metadata varied by source and participant and was provided uncurated.

Comments on this clone: What this receptor recognizes is not known. No much larger clone is present one base from it, and per-base qualities are unavailable.

Counted from cysteine to phenylalanine, this CDR3 has 13 amino acids. Only CDR3 DNA remains: 39 bases, in frame from the first base. Relative to germline, V is 1 base shorter and J is 10 bases shorter, with 10 bases between their ends. Reading the germline V gene (reference sequence) gives CDR1 SEHNR and CDR2 FQNEAQ. The immunoSEQ Assay, a bias-controlled multiplex PCR, was used to amplify TCRbeta CDR3 regions from genomic DNA. Processing in the source paper ran as follows. The number of nucleated cells in each sample was estimated from the amplification of reference gene primers within the assay. To quantify the absolute abundance of each unique TCRbeta CDR3 rearrangement, sequence reads were collapsed and filtered. For each sample, productive Simpson clonality was calculated by taking the square root of Simpson's diversity index across productive rearrangements. The clones in this table, taken by TCRdb from immuneACCESS, are in-frame only. Not every clone is retained; where verified, under half of the shortfall comes from an unresolved V gene, and the cause of the rest is unknown. V and J calls and clone size are given by that table; D and trimming were obtained from the DNA. The table for this sample lists tens of thousands of clones; approximately 80% of them were counted only once. The ten largest clones add up to roughly 25% of the sample.

The sequence joins TRBV7-9 to TRBJ1-4; the D segment could be TRBD1, given 5 matching bases. The sequence came from a man aged 60 to 75 with acute or convalescent COVID-19. Sequencing was done on a sample of peripheral blood. The sequenced DNA is TGTGCCAGCAGCTTAGAAAGGGGTGGAAAACTGTTTTTT. The translation is CASSLERGGKLFF. With the rest looked up from the reference TRBV7-9 and TRBJ1-4 genes rather than sequenced, the full variable domain is DTGVSQNPRHKITKRGQNVTFRCDPISEHNRLYWYRQTLGQGPEFLTYFQNEAQLEKSRLLSDRFSAERPKGSFSTLEIQRTEQGDSAMYLCASSLERGGKLFFGSGTQLSVL.